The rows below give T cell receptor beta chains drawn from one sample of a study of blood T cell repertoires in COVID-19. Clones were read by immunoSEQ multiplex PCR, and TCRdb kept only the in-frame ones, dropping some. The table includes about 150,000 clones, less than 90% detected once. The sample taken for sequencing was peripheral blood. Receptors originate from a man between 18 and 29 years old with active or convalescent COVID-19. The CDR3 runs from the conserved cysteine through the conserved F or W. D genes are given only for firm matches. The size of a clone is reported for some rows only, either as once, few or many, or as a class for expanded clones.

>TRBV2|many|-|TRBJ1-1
TGTGCCAGCAGTGAAGACAGGAACACTGAAGCTTTCTTT
CASSEDRNTEAFF
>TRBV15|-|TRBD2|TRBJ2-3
TGTGCCACCAGCCCTCAAGGGCGCGGGCTAGCGGGAGGAGATACGCAGTATTTT
CATSPQGRGLAGGDTQYF
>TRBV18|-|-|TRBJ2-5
TGTGCCAGCTCACCATCGGTAGAGACCCAGTACTTC
CASSPSVETQYF
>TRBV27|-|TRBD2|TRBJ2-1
TGTGCCAGCAGTAAACTAGCGGGGGCCTACAATGAGCAGTTCTTC
CASSKLAGAYNEQFF
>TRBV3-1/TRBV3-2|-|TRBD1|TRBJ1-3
TGTGCCAGCAGCCTGAGGGGGCTTGGAAACACCATATATTTT
CASSLRGLGNTIYF
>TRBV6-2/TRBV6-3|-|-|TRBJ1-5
TGTGCCAGCAGTTATCCAGGGTACGGTCAGCCCCAGCATTTT
CASSYPGYGQPQHF
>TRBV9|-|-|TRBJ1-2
TGTGCCAGCACTTTAGATGGGGGCTGGGGCTATGGCTACACCTTC
CASTLDGGWGYGYTF
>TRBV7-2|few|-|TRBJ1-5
TGTGCCAGCAGCTTAGCGGTTGCGAATCAGCCCCAGCATTTT
CASSLAVANQPQHF
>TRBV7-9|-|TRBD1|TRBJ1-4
TGTGCCAGCAGCACAATAATGGGACAGGGGGAAAAACTGTTTTTT
CASSTIMGQGEKLFF
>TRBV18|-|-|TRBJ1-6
TGTGCCAGTTCACAAGACAGTTATAATTCACCCCTCCACTTT
CASSQDSYNSPLHF
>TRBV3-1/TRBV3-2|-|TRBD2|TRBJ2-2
TGTGCCAGCAGCCAAGCCGGGGGGACCGGGGAGCTGTTTTTT
CASSQAGGTGELFF
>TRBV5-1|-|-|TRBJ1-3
TGCGCCAGCAGCTTGGGACAGGGAAACACCATATATTTT
CASSLGQGNTIYF
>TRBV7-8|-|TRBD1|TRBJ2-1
TGTGCCAGCAGCTCCGTCGGGACAGGGCATCTCGTGACCTACAATGAGCAGTTCTTC
CASSSVGTGHLVTYNEQFF
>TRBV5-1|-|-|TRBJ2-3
TGCGCCAGCAGCCAACAGGGCCCTCCAGATGGTACGCAGTATTTT
CASSQQGPPDGTQYF
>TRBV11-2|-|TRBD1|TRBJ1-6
TGTGCCAGCAGCTTAGACAGGGGGCAACCCCTCCACTTT
CASSLDRGQPLHF
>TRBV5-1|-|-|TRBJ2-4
TGCGCCAGCAGCTTGGAACCGGGAAACATTCAGTACTTC
CASSLEPGNIQYF